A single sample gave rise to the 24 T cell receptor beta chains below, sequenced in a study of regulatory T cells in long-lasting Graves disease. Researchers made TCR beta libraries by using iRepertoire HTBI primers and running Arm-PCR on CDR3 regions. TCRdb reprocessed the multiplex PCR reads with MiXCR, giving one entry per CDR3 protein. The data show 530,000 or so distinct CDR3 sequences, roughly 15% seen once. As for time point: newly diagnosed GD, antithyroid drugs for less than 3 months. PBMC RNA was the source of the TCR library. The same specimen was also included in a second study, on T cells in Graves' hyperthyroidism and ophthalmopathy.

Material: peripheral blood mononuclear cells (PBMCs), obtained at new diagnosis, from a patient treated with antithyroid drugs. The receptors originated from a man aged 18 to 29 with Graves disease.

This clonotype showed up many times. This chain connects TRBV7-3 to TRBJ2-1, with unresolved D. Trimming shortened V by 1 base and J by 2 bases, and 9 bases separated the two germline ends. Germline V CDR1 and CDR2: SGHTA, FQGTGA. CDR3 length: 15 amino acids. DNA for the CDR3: TGTGCCAGCAGCTTAATTCTGGATCCCTACAATGAGCAGTTCTTC. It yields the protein CASSLILDPYNEQFF.

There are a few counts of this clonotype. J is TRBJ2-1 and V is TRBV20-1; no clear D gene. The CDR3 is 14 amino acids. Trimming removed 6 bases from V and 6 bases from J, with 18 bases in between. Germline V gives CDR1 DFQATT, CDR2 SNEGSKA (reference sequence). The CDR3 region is CSARNLQGINEQFF. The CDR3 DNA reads TGCAGTGCCCGGAACCTACAAGGGATCAATGAGCAGTTCTTC.

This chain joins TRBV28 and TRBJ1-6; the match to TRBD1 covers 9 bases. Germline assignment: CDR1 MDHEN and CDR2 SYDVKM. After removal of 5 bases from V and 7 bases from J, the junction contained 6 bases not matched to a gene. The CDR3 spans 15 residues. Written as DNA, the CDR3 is TGTGCCAGCAGTAAACAGGGGGCGCGAAATTCACCCCTCCACTTT. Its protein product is CASSKQGARNSPLHF.

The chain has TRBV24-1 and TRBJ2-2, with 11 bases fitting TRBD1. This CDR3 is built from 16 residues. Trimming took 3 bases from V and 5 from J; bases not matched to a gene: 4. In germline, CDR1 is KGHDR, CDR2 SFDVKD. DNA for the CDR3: TGTGCCACCAGTGATGGACAGGGGGCGTGGACCGGGGAGCTGTTTTTT. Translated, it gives CATSDGQGAWTGELFF.

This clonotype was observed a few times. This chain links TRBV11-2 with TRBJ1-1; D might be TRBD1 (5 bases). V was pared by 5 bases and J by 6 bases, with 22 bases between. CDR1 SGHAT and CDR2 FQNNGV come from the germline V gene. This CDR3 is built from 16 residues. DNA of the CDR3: TGTGCCAGCAGCATCAACCAGGGTACAGGAATATCTGAAGCTTTCTTT. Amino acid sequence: CASSINQGTGISEAFF.

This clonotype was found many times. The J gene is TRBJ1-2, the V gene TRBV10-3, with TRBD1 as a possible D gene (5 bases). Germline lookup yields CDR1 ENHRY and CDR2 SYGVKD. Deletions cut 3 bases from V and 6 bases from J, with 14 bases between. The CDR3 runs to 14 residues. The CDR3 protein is CAISDPGFADGYTF. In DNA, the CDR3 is TGTGCCATCAGTGATCCAGGGTTTGCTGATGGCTACACCTTC.

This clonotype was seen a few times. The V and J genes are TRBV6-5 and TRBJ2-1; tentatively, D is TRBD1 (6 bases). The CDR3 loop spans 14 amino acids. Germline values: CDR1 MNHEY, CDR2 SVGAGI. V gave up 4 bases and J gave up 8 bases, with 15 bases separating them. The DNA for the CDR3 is TGTGCCAGCAGTTCGGGACACTTCCTGGATGAGCAGTTCTTC. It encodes CASSSGHFLDEQFF.

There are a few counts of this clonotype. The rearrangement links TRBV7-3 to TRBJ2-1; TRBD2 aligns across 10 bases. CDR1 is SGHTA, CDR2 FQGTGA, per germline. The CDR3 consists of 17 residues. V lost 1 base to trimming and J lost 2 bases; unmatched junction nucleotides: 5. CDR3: CASSLKRGGGPYNEQFF. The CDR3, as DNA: TGTGCCAGCAGCTTAAAGCGGGGGGGGGGGCCCTACAATGAGCAGTTCTTC.

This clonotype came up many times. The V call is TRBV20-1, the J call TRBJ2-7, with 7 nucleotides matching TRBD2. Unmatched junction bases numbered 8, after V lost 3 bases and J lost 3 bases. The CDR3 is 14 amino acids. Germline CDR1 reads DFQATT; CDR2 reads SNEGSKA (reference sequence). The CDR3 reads CSASPTSANYEQYF. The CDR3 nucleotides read TGCAGTGCTAGCCCCACTAGCGCCAACTACGAGCAGTACTTC.

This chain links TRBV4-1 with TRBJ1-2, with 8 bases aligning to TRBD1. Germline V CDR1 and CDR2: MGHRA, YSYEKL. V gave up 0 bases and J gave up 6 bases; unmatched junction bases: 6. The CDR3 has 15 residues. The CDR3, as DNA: TGCGCCAGCAGCCAAGAGTCCGGACAGGGCCATGGCTACACCTTC. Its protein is CASSQESGQGHGYTF.

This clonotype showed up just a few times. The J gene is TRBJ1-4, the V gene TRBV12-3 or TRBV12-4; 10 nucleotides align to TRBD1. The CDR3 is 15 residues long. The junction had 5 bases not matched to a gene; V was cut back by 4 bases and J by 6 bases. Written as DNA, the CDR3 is TGTGCCAGCAGTTCAGGACAGGGGGGATATGAAAAACTGTTTTTT. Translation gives CASSSGQGGYEKLFF.

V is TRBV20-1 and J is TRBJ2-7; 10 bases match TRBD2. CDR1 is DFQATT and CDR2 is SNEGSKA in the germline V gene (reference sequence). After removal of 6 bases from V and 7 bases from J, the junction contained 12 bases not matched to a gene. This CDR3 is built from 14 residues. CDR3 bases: TGCAGTGCCGTTCAGGGACTAGCGTCGGTGGAGCAGTACTTC. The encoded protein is CSAVQGLASVEQYF.

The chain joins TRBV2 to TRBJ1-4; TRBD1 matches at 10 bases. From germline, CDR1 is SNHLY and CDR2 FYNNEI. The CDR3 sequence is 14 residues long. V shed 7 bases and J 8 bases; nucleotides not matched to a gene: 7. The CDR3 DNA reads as TGTGCCAGCACTCGACAGGGGGCTTGGGAAAAACTGTTTTTT. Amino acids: CASTRQGAWEKLFF.

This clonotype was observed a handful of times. CDR3 sequence (DNA): TGTGCCAGCAGCTTTGGGGGAGTTCACGAGCAGTACTTC. This encodes CASSFGGVHEQYF. This chain uses TRBV13 with TRBJ2-7; TRBD1 or TRBD2 may be the D gene (5 bases each). The CDR3 is made up of 13 amino acids. The ends were cut back, 3 bases at V and 5 bases at J, with 11 bases in the middle. Germline CDR1 PRHDT, CDR2 FYEKMQ (reference sequence).

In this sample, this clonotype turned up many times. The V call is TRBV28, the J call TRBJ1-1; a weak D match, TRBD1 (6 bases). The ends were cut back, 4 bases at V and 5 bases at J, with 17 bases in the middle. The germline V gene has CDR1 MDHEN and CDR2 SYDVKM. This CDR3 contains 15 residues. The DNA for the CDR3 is TGTGCCAGCAGTTCCGGACAGACCCGAGGGACTGAAGCTTTCTTT. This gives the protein CASSSGQTRGTEAFF.

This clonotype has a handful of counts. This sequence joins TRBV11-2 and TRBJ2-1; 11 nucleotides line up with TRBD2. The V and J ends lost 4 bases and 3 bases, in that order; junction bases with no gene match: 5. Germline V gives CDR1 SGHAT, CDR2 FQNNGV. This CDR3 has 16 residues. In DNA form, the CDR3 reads TGTGCCAGCAGCTCGGGACTAGCGGAACTCTACAATGAGCAGTTCTTC. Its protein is CASSSGLAELYNEQFF.

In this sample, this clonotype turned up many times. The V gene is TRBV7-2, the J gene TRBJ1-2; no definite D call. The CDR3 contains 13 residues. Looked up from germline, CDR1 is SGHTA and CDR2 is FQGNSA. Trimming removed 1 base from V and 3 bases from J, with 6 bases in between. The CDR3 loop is CASSLGPDYGYTF. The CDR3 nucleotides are TGTGCCAGCAGCTTAGGCCCCGACTATGGCTACACCTTC.

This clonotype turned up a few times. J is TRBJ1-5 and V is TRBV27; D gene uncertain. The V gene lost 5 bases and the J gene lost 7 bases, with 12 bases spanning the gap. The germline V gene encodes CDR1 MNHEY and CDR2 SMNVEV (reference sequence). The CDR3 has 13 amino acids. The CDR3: CASSSLDGQPQHF. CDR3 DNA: TGTGCCAGCAGTAGCCTTGATGGGCAGCCCCAGCATTTT.

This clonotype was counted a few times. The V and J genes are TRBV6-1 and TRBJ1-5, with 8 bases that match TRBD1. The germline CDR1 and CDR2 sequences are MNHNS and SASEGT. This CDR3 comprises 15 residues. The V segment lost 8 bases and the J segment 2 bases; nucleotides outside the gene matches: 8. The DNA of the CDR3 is TGTGCCAGCGAACGGCCGGGACAGGGCAATCAGCCCCAGCATTTT. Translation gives CASERPGQGNQPQHF.

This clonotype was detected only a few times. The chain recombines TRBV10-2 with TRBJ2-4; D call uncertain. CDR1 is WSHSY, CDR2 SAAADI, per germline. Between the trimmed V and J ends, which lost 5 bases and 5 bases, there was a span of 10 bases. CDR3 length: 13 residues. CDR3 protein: CASSYFNQNIQYF. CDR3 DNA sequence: TGCGCCAGCAGTTATTTTAATCAAAACATTCAGTACTTC.

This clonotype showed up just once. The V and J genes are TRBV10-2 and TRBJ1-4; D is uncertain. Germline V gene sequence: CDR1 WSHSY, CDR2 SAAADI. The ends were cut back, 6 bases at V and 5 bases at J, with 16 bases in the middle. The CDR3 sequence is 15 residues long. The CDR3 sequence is CASRENSNQNEKLFF. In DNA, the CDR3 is TGCGCCAGCAGGGAGAACAGCAATCAAAATGAAAAACTGTTTTTT.

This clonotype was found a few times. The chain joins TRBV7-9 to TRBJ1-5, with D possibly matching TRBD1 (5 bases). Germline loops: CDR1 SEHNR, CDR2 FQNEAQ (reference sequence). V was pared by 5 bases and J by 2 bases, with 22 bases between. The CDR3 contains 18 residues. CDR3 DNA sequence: TGTGCCAGCAGCCCTGCCGGGCAGGCCGGGGCGGGCAATCAGCCCCAGCATTTT. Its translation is CASSPAGQAGAGNQPQHF.

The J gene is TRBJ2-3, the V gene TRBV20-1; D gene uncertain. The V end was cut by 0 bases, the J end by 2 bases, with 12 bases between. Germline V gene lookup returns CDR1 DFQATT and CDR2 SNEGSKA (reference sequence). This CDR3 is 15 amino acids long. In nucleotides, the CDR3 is TGCAGTGCTAGAGATTATAAGACTGACACAGATACGCAGTATTTT. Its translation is CSARDYKTDTDTQYF.

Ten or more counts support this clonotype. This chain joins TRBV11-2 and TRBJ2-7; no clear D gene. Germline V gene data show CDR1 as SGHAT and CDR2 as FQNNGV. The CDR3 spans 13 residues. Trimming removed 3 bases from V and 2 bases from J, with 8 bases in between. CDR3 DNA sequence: TGTGCCAGCAGCTTCGGGCTTACCTACGAGCAGTACTTC. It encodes CASSFGLTYEQYF.